The source of this TCR beta chain is a study of T-cell reconstitution after alpha-beta-depleted transplantation in children. Per germline, CDR1 SGHRS and CDR2 YFSETQ. The CDR3 runs 14 residues. V was pared by 0 bases and J by 4 bases, with 11 bases between. Preparation of the TCRbeta library used unique molecular identifiers. A single record per CDR3 protein comes from TCRdb applying MiXCR to the PCR reads. The sample has about 370,000 distinct CDR3 sequences; around 21% are singletons. The V and J genes are TRBV5-1 and TRBJ2-7; maybe TRBD2 (6 bases). Sequencing was performed on PBMCs from the stem cell graft donor, taken from the stem cell graft. The source of this sequence is a human donor who donated a stem cell graft to a child with acute myeloid leukemia. The CDR3 loop is CASSLGRGGYEQYF. CDR3 coding DNA: TGCGCCAGCAGCTTGGGCCGGGGAGGTTACGAGCAGTACTTC.